This T cell receptor (beta chain) was sequenced in a study of neurological immune-mediated disorders. This clonotype has ten or more counts. A 10-nucleotide random UMI tagged transcripts in template-switch 5'RACE cDNA synthesis. TCRdb fed the 5' RACE reads into MiXCR, producing one record per CDR3 protein. Among roughly 55,000 distinct CDR3 sequences listed, 16% were seen once. The V and J ends lost 2 bases and 6 bases respectively, with 10 bases between them. Germline CDR1 is ENHRY and CDR2 is SYGVKD. The CDR3 loop spans 13 amino acids. Specimen: PBMCs. The rearrangement links TRBV10-3 to TRBJ1-2, with D perhaps TRBD1 (5 bases). This clonotype was sampled from a man aged 60 to 69 in good health. CDR3 region: CAISEGGIHGYTF. CDR3 nucleotide sequence: TGTGCCATCAGTGAGGGGGGGATCCATGGCTACACCTTC.